Shown below are 28 T cell receptor beta chains from a single sample sequenced in a study of blood T cell repertoires in COVID-19. TCRdb's table, derived via immunoSEQ multiplex PCR, lists solely in-frame clones and lacks some. The profile covers about 51,000 clones, with just over 85% appearing a single time and approximately 4.1% taken by the ten largest. Sequencing was performed on peripheral blood. All receptors derive from a man of 80 years or more with active COVID-19.

This chain uses TRBV23-1 with TRBJ1-1; no definite D call. TRBV23-1 is identified as an open reading frame with a role that is uncertain. With 3 bases removed from V and 3 bases from J, the gap between germline ends came to 5 bases. This CDR3 region has 12 residues. CDR3 sequence (DNA): TGCGCCAGCAGTCATCGTTACACTGAAGCTTTCTTT. Its protein product is CASSHRYTEAFF.

The V gene is TRBV5-1, the J gene TRBJ2-1; 8 nucleotides agree with TRBD1. V dropped 7 bases and J dropped 8; count of bases not matched to a gene: 11. There are 14 residues in the CDR3. Germline CDR1 reads SGHRS; CDR2 reads YFSETQ. The CDR3 sequence: CASCVGQGFDEQFF. CDR3 nucleotide sequence: TGCGCCAGCTGCGTTGGACAGGGATTCGATGAGCAGTTCTTC.

V usage is TRBV6-4 and J usage is TRBJ2-5; TRBD2 matches at 11 bases. V trimming: 0 bases; J trimming: 5 bases; junction bases outside the gene matches: 8. This CDR3 comprises 17 residues. Per the germline V gene, CDR1 is MRHNA and CDR2 is SNTAGT. The CDR3 sequence is CASSDSLAGGLGETQYF. In DNA, the CDR3 is TGTGCCAGCAGTGACTCGCTAGCGGGAGGCCTAGGGGAGACCCAGTACTTC.

This chain uses TRBV7-2 with TRBJ1-1, with D possibly being TRBD1 (5 bases). The V end was cut by 5 bases, the J end by 2 bases, with 12 bases between. Germline CDR1 reads SGHTA; CDR2 reads FQGNSA. The CDR3 is made up of 14 amino acids. The CDR3 spells CASSPTGGNTEAFF. For the CDR3, the DNA is TGTGCCAGCAGCCCCACGGGGGGAAACACTGAAGCTTTCTTT.

V gene TRBV7-2 combines with J gene TRBJ1-2; the D gene is possibly TRBD1 (6 bases). V lost 1 base and J lost 4, with 19 bases in between. This CDR3 has 17 residues. Germline CDR1 and CDR2: SGHTA and FQGNSA. The CDR3 is CASSLDWRATQGYGYTF. Here the CDR3 DNA reads TGTGCCAGCAGCTTAGACTGGAGAGCGACACAGGGCTATGGCTACACCTTC. The whole variable domain, remainder taken from reference TRBV7-2 and TRBJ1-2, is GAGVSQSPSNKVTEKGKDVELRCDPISGHTALYWYRQSLGQGLEFLIYFQGNSAPDKSGLPSDRFSAERTGGSVSTLTIQRTQQEDSAVYLCASSLDWRATQGYGYTFGSGTRLTVV.

The chain joins TRBV9 to TRBJ2-3; D is unclear. CDR1 and CDR2 (germline): SGDLS, YYNGEE. The V and J ends lost 0 bases and 0 bases respectively, with 5 bases between them. This CDR3 has 14 residues. The CDR3 region has the DNA TGTGCCAGCAGCGTAGAGCCTAGCACAGATACGCAGTATTTT. Its translation is CASSVEPSTDTQYF.

This clone was seen a single time. This rearrangement joins TRBV10-2 to TRBJ2-7, with 9 bases matching TRBD1. The CDR3 sequence is 14 residues long. V trimming: 4 bases; J trimming: 4 bases; junction bases outside the gene matches: 5. CDR1 and CDR2 from the germline V gene are WSHSY and SAAADI. CDR3 in amino acids: CASSAGTGIYEQYF. The CDR3 region has the DNA TGCGCCAGCAGTGCCGGGACAGGGATTTACGAGCAGTACTTC.

This clone was observed once. The V call is TRBV5-4, the J call TRBJ2-5, with a possible D match to TRBD2 (5 bases). The CDR3 sequence is 14 residues long. Germline CDR1 reads SGHNT; CDR2 reads YYREEE (reference sequence). The V gene lost 2 bases and the J gene lost 5 bases, with 13 bases spanning the gap. As DNA, the CDR3 is TGTGCCAGCAGCTTTGGGATATCGGGGGAGACCCAGTACTTC. Its protein product is CASSFGISGETQYF.

The chain links TRBV4-3 to TRBJ2-3, with 9 bases lining up with TRBD2. The CDR3 is made up of 17 amino acids. With V trimmed by 1 base and J by 2 bases, 7 bases remained unmatched. CDR1 LGHNA and CDR2 YSLEER come from the germline V gene. The CDR3 here is CASSQGPAGGSTDTQYF. DNA of the CDR3: TGCGCCAGCAGCCAAGGTCCAGCGGGAGGCTCCACAGATACGCAGTATTTT.

The V call is TRBV4-3, the J call TRBJ2-7; 9 bases map to TRBD2. The CDR3 spans 19 residues. Losses at the gene ends were 0 bases for V and 3 bases for J; bases not matched to a gene: 15. Germline V gene sequence: CDR1 LGHNA, CDR2 YSLEER. As DNA, the CDR3 is TGCGCCAGCAGCCAAGATCCAGTCGTGGGGCTAGCGGGAATCTACGAGCAGTACTTC. Translation: CASSQDPVVGLAGIYEQYF.

This clone was seen once. This chain links TRBV24-1 with TRBJ1-4; maybe TRBD1 (5 bases). The CDR3 runs to 13 residues. The germline V gene has CDR1 KGHDR and CDR2 SFDVKD. Trimming cost V 9 bases and J 8 bases, with 15 bases left between them. Here the CDR3 reads CATRRGAGEKLFF. CDR3 DNA sequence: TGTGCCACCCGACGGGGCGCGGGAGAAAAACTGTTTTTT.

This clone was counted a single time. V gene TRBV7-9 combines with J gene TRBJ1-1; D uncertain. CDR3 length equals 14 residues. V lost 4 bases, J lost 0 bases, and 9 bases lay in between. The germline CDR1 and CDR2 sequences are SEHNR and FQNEAQ (reference sequence). CDR3 loop: CASSYGEVNTEAFF. CDR3 DNA sequence: TGTGCCAGCAGCTACGGAGAAGTGAACACTGAAGCTTTCTTT.

V gene TRBV7-2 combines with J gene TRBJ1-2; tentatively, D is TRBD1 (5 bases). Germline V gene lookup returns CDR1 SGHTA and CDR2 FQGNSA. The CDR3 is 14 residues long. Trimming cost V 3 bases and J 4 bases, with 12 bases left between them. CDR3: CASSFLGGAYGYTF. In DNA, the CDR3 is TGTGCCAGCAGCTTTTTGGGGGGAGCCTATGGCTACACCTTC.

The chain uses TRBV7-6 and TRBJ1-2; 8 nucleotides match TRBD1. CDR1 is SGHVS and CDR2 is FNYEAQ in the germline V gene. With 1 base clipped from V and 2 bases from J, the junction kept 3 bases outside the gene matches. The CDR3 is made up of 15 amino acids. The CDR3 sequence: CASSLGSGGNYGYTF. CDR3 nucleotide sequence: TGTGCCAGCAGCTTAGGGTCAGGGGGCAACTATGGCTACACCTTC.

The CDR3, as DNA: TGCGCCAGCAGCCCCGGGGTAGCGGGAATGGGCGAGCAGTACTTC. It translates to CASSPGVAGMGEQYF. This sequence joins TRBV5-1 and TRBJ2-7; 8 bases match TRBD2. Germline CDR1 and CDR2: SGHRS and YFSETQ. Germline trimming cut 4 bases from V and 6 bases from J; bases unmatched to any gene: 12. This CDR3 region has 15 residues.

The genes are TRBV5-1 and TRBJ2-1, with a possible D match to TRBD2 (6 bases). The CDR3 covers 15 residues. Germline CDR1 and CDR2: SGHRS and YFSETQ. V lost 0 bases, J lost 0 bases, and 7 bases lay in between. CDR3 nucleotides: TGCGCCAGCAGCTTGGTGGGGGGCTCCTACAATGAGCAGTTCTTC. This gives the protein CASSLVGGSYNEQFF.

This rearrangement joins TRBV7-8 to TRBJ1-4, with no clear D. V shed 2 bases and J shed 0 bases, with 10 bases lying between them. CDR1 is SGHVS and CDR2 is FQNEAQ in the germline V gene. The CDR3 sequence is 16 residues long. In DNA, the CDR3 is TGTGCCAGCAGCTTAAAGGTCGGGTCAACTAATGAAAAACTGTTTTTT. It translates to CASSLKVGSTNEKLFF.

A few counts support this clone. The V call is TRBV3-1 (or the pseudogene TRBV3-2), the J call TRBJ2-1; D ambiguous. Germline V gene sequence: CDR1 LGHDT, CDR2 YNNKEL (reference sequence). This CDR3 spans 16 amino acids. V dropped 1 base and J dropped 8 bases, with 18 bases sitting between them. CDR3 sequence reads: CASSQVTELPVDEQFF. DNA for the CDR3: TGTGCCAGCAGCCAAGTGACTGAACTCCCAGTCGATGAGCAGTTCTTC.

This clone turned up a few times. The chain couples TRBV19 to TRBJ2-3, with TRBD2 matching over 11 bases. Per germline, CDR1 LNHDA and CDR2 SQIVND (reference sequence). The V segment lost 5 bases and the J segment 0 bases; nucleotides outside the gene matches: 10. CDR3 length equals 18 residues. The CDR3 loop reads CASSGGTSGTPSTDTQYF. CDR3 nucleotide sequence: TGTGCCAGTAGTGGAGGGACTAGCGGAACACCTAGCACAGATACGCAGTATTTT.

V and J are TRBV9 and TRBJ1-6, with 9 bases aligning to TRBD1. Looked up from germline, CDR1 is SGDLS and CDR2 is YYNGEE. The length of the CDR3 is 15 residues. The V segment lost 4 bases and the J segment 7 bases; nucleotides outside the gene matches: 6. The chain's CDR3 is CASSRLGQGNSPLHF. The CDR3 DNA follows: TGTGCCAGCAGCCGGCTGGGACAGGGCAATTCACCCCTCCACTTT.

This chain connects TRBV5-6 to TRBJ2-7; tentatively, D is TRBD2 (5 bases). Trimming removed 0 bases from V and 0 bases from J, with 13 bases in between. CDR3 length: 16 residues. Looked up from germline, CDR1 is SGHDT and CDR2 is YYEEEE. The CDR3 nucleotides read TGTGCCAGCAGCTTGGGGATGGGAGCCTCCTCCTACGAGCAGTACTTC. Protein product: CASSLGMGASSYEQYF.

This clone turned up a few times. This sequence joins TRBV3-1 (or the pseudogene TRBV3-2) and TRBJ1-1, with D possibly TRBD1 on 6 matching bases. V lost 4 bases and J 7 bases, leaving 13 bases between the germline ends. Per the germline V gene, CDR1 is LGHDT and CDR2 is YNNKEL (reference sequence). The length of the CDR3 is 13 residues. The CDR3 loop is CASSLDRMSEAFF. The CDR3 bases are TGTGCCAGCAGCCTAGACAGGATGAGTGAAGCTTTCTTT.

The V and J genes are TRBV20-1 and TRBJ2-1; TRBD2 matches at 15 bases. The CDR3 is 15 amino acids. Germline assignment: CDR1 DFQATT and CDR2 SNEGSKA (reference sequence). The J segment lost 8 bases and the V segment lost 3 bases, leaving 5 bases of the junction unmatched. The CDR3 region has the DNA TGCAGTGCTAGTGGACTAGCGGGAGGGCGGGATGAGCAGTTCTTC. This codes for CSASGLAGGRDEQFF.

The chain is built from TRBV2 and TRBJ2-6, with 7 bases matching TRBD1. V was pared by 6 bases and J by 1 base, with 6 bases of the junction left unmatched. Germline loops: CDR1 SNHLY, CDR2 FYNNEI. This CDR3 region has 16 residues. The CDR3 DNA reads as TGTGCCAGCAGCCCCGACAGGGTATCTGGGGCCAACGTCCTGACTTTC. This translates into CASSPDRVSGANVLTF.

The chain recombines TRBV9 with TRBJ2-7, with D possibly matching TRBD1 (6 bases). The germline CDR1 and CDR2 sequences are SGDLS and YYNGEE. This CDR3 spans 16 amino acids. Trimming pared 3 bases from V and 2 bases from J, leaving 18 bases between. CDR3 nucleotide sequence: TGTGCCAGCAGCGGGGTCCCGTTGGCAGGGGCCTACGAGCAGTACTTC. Protein product: CASSGVPLAGAYEQYF.

The chain carries TRBV13 and TRBJ2-1, with 8 bases fitting TRBD1. Germline V gene sequence: CDR1 PRHDT, CDR2 FYEKMQ (reference sequence). With V trimmed by 4 bases and J by 3 bases, 8 bases remained unmatched. This CDR3 contains 16 residues. In DNA, the CDR3 is TGTGCCAGCAGCTCCAAACGAACAGGGGGCTACAATGAGCAGTTCTTC. Protein: CASSSKRTGGYNEQFF.

This chain connects TRBV20-1 to TRBJ1-5; D perhaps matches TRBD1 (5 bases). The CDR3 extends over 15 amino acids. Germline V gives CDR1 DFQATT, CDR2 SNEGSKA (reference sequence). The V gene lost 3 bases and the J gene lost 5 bases, with 17 bases spanning the gap. In DNA form, the CDR3 reads TGCAGTGCTAGTCAGGGAGGGTTAAGCTATCAGCCCCAGCATTTT. Protein product: CSASQGGLSYQPQHF.

This clone has more than one count but fewer than ten. This chain links TRBV12-3 or TRBV12-4 with TRBJ1-6; unclear D gene. The CDR3 runs to 12 residues. V lost 3 bases, J lost 8 bases, and 5 bases lay in between. The CDR3 sequence is CASSFRYSPLHF. The CDR3 coding sequence is TGTGCCAGCAGTTTCCGGTATTCACCCCTCCACTTT.